This passage covers 24 T cell receptor beta chains from one sample sequenced in a study of shared clonotypes between healthy human individuals. Repertoires were generated with immunoSEQ multiplex PCR, while TCRdb's copy carries only in-frame clones and drops some. The sample lists approximately 1,500,000 clones; 95% to 99% were seen once. The sequencing input was naive CD4+ T cells sorted from blood. Subset noted: CD45RA+ positively selected. These receptors originate from a man aged 25 to 45 in good health.

This chain joins TRBV5-1 and TRBJ2-1, with a tentative D call TRBD2 (5 bases). Between the trimmed V and J ends, which lost 3 bases and 7 bases, there was a span of 14 bases. Germline CDR1 SGHRS, CDR2 YFSETQ. This CDR3 region has 14 residues. CDR3 sequence reads: CASSSGLSLNEQFF. For the CDR3, the DNA is TGCGCCAGCAGCTCCGGACTCAGCCTAAATGAGCAGTTCTTC.

The chain's CDR3 is CASSPRVRGGVNNQPQHF. The CDR3 DNA follows: TGTGCCAGCAGTCCTAGGGTCCGGGGAGGAGTAAACAATCAGCCCCAGCATTTT. This chain joins TRBV28 and TRBJ1-5; unclear D gene. V was trimmed by 5 bases and J by 3 bases, leaving 23 bases between them. Germline V CDR1 and CDR2: MDHEN, SYDVKM. This CDR3 region has 18 residues. The full variable domain, completed using reference TRBV28 and TRBJ1-5, is DVKVTQSSRYLVKRTGEKVFLECVQDMDHENMFWYRQDPGLGLRLIYFSYDVKMKEKGDIPEGYSVSREKKERFSLILESASTNQTSMYLCASSPRVRGGVNNQPQHFGDGTRLSIL.

Comment on this clone: The sample contains more than one DNA sequence encoding this CDR3. This chain uses TRBV7-9 with TRBJ1-1; a possible D gene is TRBD1 (5 bases). The CDR3 spans 13 residues. Per germline, CDR1 SEHNR and CDR2 FQNEAQ (reference sequence). The germline V and J ends were trimmed by 8 bases and 4 bases, with 14 bases remaining between them. As DNA, the CDR3 is TGTGCCAGCGCCGGGGCAGGTGGCACTGAAGCTTTCTTT. Amino acid sequence: CASAGAGGTEAFF.

This rearrangement joins TRBV6-1 to TRBJ2-4; the match to TRBD1 covers 8 bases. Germline V gives CDR1 MNHNS, CDR2 SASEGT. Trimming cost V 4 bases and J 2 bases; bases outside gene matches: 10. The CDR3 consists of 17 residues. CDR3 region: CASSAVGQGWTKNIQYF. DNA for the CDR3: TGTGCCAGCAGTGCCGTAGGACAGGGCTGGACCAAAAACATTCAGTACTTC.

The V and J genes are TRBV6-6 and TRBJ2-3; D remains unclear. Germline CDR1 reads MNHNY; CDR2 reads SVGAGI (reference sequence). CDR3 size: 14 residues. Trimming took off 6 bases at V and 6 bases at J, with 16 bases between the two ends. CDR3: CASRDRVPPDTQYF. The CDR3 DNA reads as TGTGCCAGCAGAGACCGGGTCCCGCCGGATACGCAGTATTTT.

The rearrangement joins TRBV28 to TRBJ1-1; no clear D gene. Germline CDR1 is MDHEN and CDR2 is SYDVKM. CDR3 length equals 13 residues. The V gene lost 7 bases and the J gene lost 0 bases, with 9 bases spanning the gap. The CDR3 here is CASIPQVNTEAFF. CDR3 sequence (DNA): TGTGCCAGCATCCCCCAGGTGAACACTGAAGCTTTCTTT.

This clone has just one count. The J gene is TRBJ2-5, the V gene TRBV7-2; TRBD2 matches 15 bases. The CDR3 spans 17 residues. V shed 5 bases, J shed 2 bases, and the junction held 6 bases outside the gene matches. Germline CDR1 is SGHTA and CDR2 is FQGNSA. The CDR3 DNA is TGTGCCAGCAGCCTGGGACTAGCGGGGGGCGGACAAGAGACCCAGTACTTC. This gives the protein CASSLGLAGGGQETQYF. The complete variable domain, with remaining parts taken from reference TRBV7-2 and TRBJ2-5, reads GAGVSQSPSNKVTEKGKDVELRCDPISGHTALYWYRQSLGQGLEFLIYFQGNSAPDKSGLPSDRFSAERTGGSVSTLTIQRTQQEDSAVYLCASSLGLAGGGQETQYFGPGTRLLVL.

The V call is TRBV11-2, the J call TRBJ2-2, with 11 bases aligning to TRBD2. CDR3 size: 14 residues. The germline V gene has CDR1 SGHAT and CDR2 FQNNGV. V gave up 5 bases and J gave up 6 bases; unmatched junction bases: 2. Here the CDR3 reads CASSLLAGAGELFF. The CDR3 nucleotides are TGTGCCAGCAGCCTACTAGCGGGAGCCGGGGAGCTGTTTTTT. Filled out from reference TRBV11-2 and TRBJ2-2, the complete variable domain reads EAGVAQSPRYKIIEKRQSVAFWCNPISGHATLYWYQQILGQGPKLLIQFQNNGVVDDSQLPKDRFSAERLKGVDSTLKIQPAKLEDSAVYLCASSLLAGAGELFFGEGSRLTVL.

The rearrangement links TRBV7-9 to TRBJ2-1; unclear D gene. Germline lookup yields CDR1 SEHNR and CDR2 FQNEAQ (reference sequence). The CDR3 has 15 residues. The germline V and J ends were trimmed by 4 bases and 2 bases, with 12 bases remaining between them. In DNA, the CDR3 is TGTGCCAGCAGCTATCGCCTCTTTCCCTACAATGAGCAGTTCTTC. Residues: CASSYRLFPYNEQFF.

The J gene is TRBJ2-1, the V gene TRBV29-1, with D unclear. The V gene lost 6 bases and the J gene lost 10 bases, with 13 bases spanning the gap. The CDR3 runs to 11 residues. The germline V gene has CDR1 SQVTM and CDR2 ANQGSEA. The CDR3 DNA reads TGCAGCGTACGAAGCGCCGGAGAGCAGTTCTTC. Encoded protein: CSVRSAGEQFF.

V usage is TRBV7-8 and J usage is TRBJ2-3, with D perhaps assigned TRBD1 or TRBD2 (5 bases each). Trimming pared 3 bases from V and 4 bases from J, leaving 20 bases between. The CDR3 length is 17 residues. The germline V gene encodes CDR1 SGHVS and CDR2 FQNEAQ. The CDR3 bases are TGTGCCAGCAGCTTGGCCCGGGTGGTCGGGGCGGCAGATACGCAGTATTTT. Its translation is CASSLARVVGAADTQYF.

The CDR3 DNA reads as TGTGCCAGCACCCTAGACAGTAGCAATCAGCCCCAGCATTTT. This encodes CASTLDSSNQPQHF. The chain links TRBV6-1 to TRBJ1-5; D perhaps matches TRBD1 (5 bases). The CDR3 has 14 residues. Germline V gene lookup returns CDR1 MNHNS and CDR2 SASEGT. V gave up 7 bases and J gave up 0 bases, with 10 bases separating them.

The genes are TRBV11-2 and TRBJ2-7; a weak D match, TRBD2 (6 bases). The length of the CDR3 is 12 residues. V lost 7 bases, J lost 3 bases, and 10 bases lay in between. The V gene's germline CDR1 is SGHAT and CDR2 FQNNGV. CDR3 sequence reads: CASTRDFYEQYF. The CDR3 DNA sequence: TGTGCCAGCACCAGGGACTTCTACGAGCAGTACTTC.

The rearrangement joins TRBV2 to TRBJ1-1; D is ambiguous. The CDR3 covers 12 residues. The V and J ends lost 5 bases and 10 bases respectively, with 14 bases between them. Per the germline V gene, CDR1 is SNHLY and CDR2 is FYNNEI. In DNA form, the CDR3 reads TGTGCCAGCAGTATTACGGTCGAGGGAGCTTTCTTT. Protein sequence: CASSITVEGAFF. The full variable domain, rest sourced from reference TRBV2 and TRBJ1-1, is EPEVTQTPSHQVTQMGQEVILRCVPISNHLYFYWYRQILGQKVEFLVSFYNNEISEKSEIFDDQFSVERPDGSNFTLKIRSTKLEDSAMYFCASSITVEGAFFGQGTRLTVV.

The chain carries TRBV9 and TRBJ2-1, with 13 nucleotides matching TRBD2. Germline V CDR1 and CDR2: SGDLS, YYNGEE. The CDR3 contains 16 residues. The V gene end was trimmed by 5 bases and the J gene end by 2 bases; junction bases not matched to a gene: 4. CDR3: CASSYTSGRAYNEQFF. The CDR3, as DNA: TGTGCCAGCAGTTACACTAGCGGGAGGGCCTACAATGAGCAGTTCTTC. Based on the CDR3 plus reference TRBV9 and TRBJ2-1, the full variable domain is DSGVTQTPKHLITATGQRVTLRCSPRSGDLSVYWYQQSLDQGLQFLIQYYNGEERAKGNILERFSAQQFPDLHSELNLSSLELGDSALYFCASSYTSGRAYNEQFFGPGTRLTVL.

This clone occurred once. The DNA of the CDR3 is TGTGCCAGCACCTGGGGACAGCAAGTCTACGAGCAGTACTTC. It codes for CASTWGQQVYEQYF. The chain is built from TRBV28 and TRBJ2-7; 7 positions agree with TRBD1. The germline V gene has CDR1 MDHEN and CDR2 SYDVKM. The CDR3 spans 14 residues. V shed 7 bases and J 3 bases; nucleotides not matched to a gene: 9.

The chain carries TRBV5-1 and TRBJ2-7; TRBD1 aligns across 8 bases. The CDR3 is 14 amino acids. V shed 5 bases, J shed 3 bases, and the junction held 7 bases outside the gene matches. Germline assignment: CDR1 SGHRS and CDR2 YFSETQ. The CDR3 loop is CASRDQGAYYEQYF. The CDR3 DNA is TGCGCCAGCAGGGATCAGGGGGCTTACTACGAGCAGTACTTC.

The chain is built from TRBV5-1 and TRBJ1-4; D call uncertain. This CDR3 comprises 13 residues. Germline V gene data show CDR1 as SGHRS and CDR2 as YFSETQ. Trimming removed 4 bases at V and 4 bases at J, with 8 bases between. CDR3 amino acids: CASSGYNNEKLFF. The DNA for the CDR3 is TGCGCCAGCAGCGGGTACAATAATGAAAAACTGTTTTTT.

V gene TRBV18 combines with J gene TRBJ2-7; 8 nucleotides match TRBD1. V lost 1 base and J lost 5; bases outside the gene matches: 1. This CDR3 region has 13 residues. The germline CDR1 and CDR2 sequences are KGHSH and LQKENI. In DNA, the CDR3 is TGTGCCAGCTCACCACTGGACAGGGACGAGCAGTACTTC. It translates to CASSPLDRDEQYF.

The chain recombines TRBV18 with TRBJ1-5; no clear D. Trimming removed 0 bases at V and 8 bases at J, with 14 bases between. This CDR3 is built from 15 residues. Germline V lookup: CDR1 KGHSH, CDR2 LQKENI. For the CDR3, the DNA is TGTGCCAGCTCACCACCAGGCTACAGTGGAGAGCCCCAGCATTTT. Translating it yields CASSPPGYSGEPQHF.

This clone has just one count. The chain combines TRBV10-3 with TRBJ2-1, with 8 bases fitting TRBD2. Germline V gives CDR1 ENHRY, CDR2 SYGVKD. V lost 0 bases, J lost 4 bases, and 11 bases stayed unmatched. There are 18 residues in the CDR3. CDR3 DNA: TGTGCCATCAGTGAGTCGGTCGGGAGGGCCTTAAGGTACAATGAGCAGTTCTTC. This codes for CAISESVGRALRYNEQFF.

Comment on this clone: Other nucleotide sequences in the sample specify the same CDR3. V and J are TRBV18 and TRBJ2-2, with TRBD2 matching over 9 bases. The CDR3 is made up of 17 amino acids. Germline V CDR1 and CDR2: KGHSH, LQKENI. J lost 1 base, V lost 0 bases, and 3 bases had no gene match. The DNA of the CDR3 is TGTGCCAGCTCACCACCAAGAGCGGGGGGGAACACCGGGGAGCTGTTTTTT. Its translation is CASSPPRAGGNTGELFF. Complete variable domain (other parts from reference TRBV18 and TRBJ2-2): NAGVMQNPRHLVRRRGQEARLRCSPMKGHSHVYWYRQLPEEGLKFMVYLQKENIIDESGMPKERFSAEFPKEGPSILRIQQVVRGDSAAYFCASSPPRAGGNTGELFFGEGSRLTVL.

V usage is TRBV2 and J usage is TRBJ2-7; D possibly corresponds to TRBD2 (5 bases). This CDR3 contains 13 residues. Germline CDR1 reads SNHLY; CDR2 reads FYNNEI. V was cut by 7 bases and J by 6 bases, with 16 bases left in between. The CDR3 protein is CASIFLAGGEQYF. The CDR3 DNA follows: TGTGCCAGCATTTTCCTGGCGGGTGGCGAGCAGTACTTC.

The rearrangement uses TRBV19 and TRBJ2-7; D uncertain. Trimming removed 5 bases at V and 1 base at J, with 3 bases between. CDR1 and CDR2 from the germline V gene are LNHDA and SQIVND (reference sequence). CDR3 length: 11 residues. The CDR3 region is CASSQSYEQYF. As DNA, the CDR3 is TGTGCCAGTAGTCAATCCTACGAGCAGTACTTC.